This T cell receptor (beta chain) was sequenced during a study of monozygotic twins with cystic fibrosis. Regarding the study as a whole: Age, concordance and disease severity did not associate with shared CDR3 numbers. Monozygotic CF twin pairs shared significantly more nucleotide-identical clonotypes than unrelated CF individuals did. J usage was most co-twin-similar in 8 of 16 pairs, V in 13. Low clonality (median around 0.0095) suggested a mostly naive repertoire.

Note on this clone: Its antigen is currently unknown.

The data were produced by immunoSEQ multiplex PCR, yet TCRdb's version contains in-frame clones alone and is incomplete. The top ten clones hold under 0.25% of a sample with about 36,000 clones, just over 90% of them seen once. With 2 bases removed from V and 4 bases from J, the gap between germline ends came to 15 bases. CDR1 is KGHSH and CDR2 is LQKENI in the germline V gene. The CDR3 totals 15 residues. The receptor was derived from a boy aged 2-15 years with cystic fibrosis. Sequencing input: blood. The chain couples TRBV18 to TRBJ2-7; either TRBD1 or TRBD2 may supply D (5 bases each). CDR3 loop: CASSPAGTFGYEQYF. CDR3 coding DNA: TGTGCCAGCTCACCAGCCGGGACGTTTGGGTACGAGCAGTACTTC.